This T cell receptor (beta chain) was sequenced during a study of T cells after yellow fever vaccination. Points from the study as a whole: Contamination by abundant bulk-population clonotypes could be present in FACS-sorted repertoires. Although most clonotypes did not, a small share appeared in both CD4 and CD8 compartments.

This clonotype has at least ten counts. Its specificity is not known. The germline V and J ends were trimmed by 6 bases and 0 bases, with 22 bases remaining between them. The CDR3 is 17 residues long. Germline assignment: CDR1 SQVTM and CDR2 ANQGSEA. TCRdb re-called the 5' RACE reads with MiXCR, one entry per CDR3 protein. Found here are a few hundred thousand distinct CDR3 sequences, roughly 7.2% of them singletons; the top ten hold about 0.85%. Sequences were derived from CD4+ T cells sorted from PBMCs, sampled 15 days after the yellow fever booster vaccination. The chain couples TRBV29-1 to TRBJ2-3; a possible D gene is TRBD1 (7 bases). This receptor was obtained from a man aged 30 to 39 who received the YFV17D yellow fever vaccine. The chain's CDR3 is CSVRGKGALGSTDTQYF. In nucleotides, the CDR3 is TGCAGCGTCCGGGGGAAGGGGGCGTTGGGTAGCACAGATACGCAGTATTTT.